This T cell receptor beta chain was sequenced in a study of blood T cell repertoires in COVID-19. Study overall: Nucleic acid was either cDNA or gDNA, and it came from T cells, B-cell-depleted T cells, or PBMCs.

The CDR3 is made up of 12 amino acids. The V segment lost 1 base and the J segment 9 bases; nucleotides outside the gene matches: 0. Germline V lookup: CDR1 GTSNPN, CDR2 SVGIG (reference sequence). Authors' data handling: Reference gene primer amplification gave estimated nucleated cell counts. Clones were sequenced by immunoSEQ multiplex PCR, and TCRdb holds only the in-frame ones, with some missing. That table supplies the V and J calls and clone size; D and trimming were determined from the DNA. The sample includes approximately 310,000 clones, 80% to 90% of them seen just once. The chain carries TRBV30 and TRBJ1-6, with TRBD1 matching over 7 bases. The TCR comes from a middle-aged man with active or convalescent COVID-19. The sample taken for sequencing was peripheral blood. This CDR3 is CAWSGDSSPLHF. The CDR3 coding sequence is TGTGCCTGGAGTGGGGACAGTTCACCCCTCCACTTT.